Sequencing of this T cell receptor (beta chain) was carried out in a study of vaccination and CD4 T cells after COVID-19. Whole-study context: SARS-CoV-2 had been detected by nasal swab PCR in convalescent patients; several were mild, one severe. Between diagnosis and the drawing of post-COVID samples lay a median roughly 100 days (range 35 to 161).

Cultured CD4+ T cells had their DNA profiled by the Oncomine TCR Beta short-read assay. Using the QIAamp micro DNA kit, genomic DNA was extracted from the CD4+ T cells that had been cultured. TCRdb independently ran MiXCR on the PCR reads; one entry per CDR3 protein. Among under 25,000 distinct CDR3 sequences listed, 44% were seen once. Trimming took 5 bases from V and 9 from J, leaving 23 bases between them. Germline values: CDR1 SGHNT, CDR2 YENEEA. CDR3 size: 16 residues. This clonotype is categorized as medium-sized (0.01 to 0.1%). Its antigen is still unknown. The study, taken as a whole, reports: In convalescent patients, 304 of 307 vaccine-specific clones were spike mono-reactive.

Treatment given: 10-day PBMC culture with coronavirus spike peptide pools or control peptides (ViraFEST assay). The gene calls are TRBV11-3 and TRBJ2-1, with unresolved D. The origin of this receptor is a human donor who had recovered from COVID-19. The sample in question was CD4+ T cells from blood, cultured in vitro, obtained before SARS-CoV-2 vaccination. This CDR3 reads CASSLYRASTPGEQFF. The DNA of the CDR3 is TGTGCCAGCAGCCTTTACAGAGCTTCCACTCCAGGTGAGCAGTTCTTC.